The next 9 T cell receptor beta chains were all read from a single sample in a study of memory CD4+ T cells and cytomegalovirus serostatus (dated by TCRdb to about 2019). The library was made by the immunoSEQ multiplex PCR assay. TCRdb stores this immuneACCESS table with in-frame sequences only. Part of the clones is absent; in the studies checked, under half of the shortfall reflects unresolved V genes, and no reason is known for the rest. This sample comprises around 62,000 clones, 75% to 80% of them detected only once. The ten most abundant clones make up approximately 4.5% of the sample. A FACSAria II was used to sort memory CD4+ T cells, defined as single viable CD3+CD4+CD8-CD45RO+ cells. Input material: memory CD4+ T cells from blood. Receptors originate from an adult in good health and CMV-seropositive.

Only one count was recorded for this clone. The CDR3 reads CASRVPLRGLNSPLHF. The CDR3, as DNA: TGCGCCAGCAGGGTTCCTCTCAGGGGGCTAAATTCACCCCTCCACTTT. J is TRBJ1-6 and V is TRBV10-2; 8 nucleotides match TRBD1. Germline V gives CDR1 WSHSY, CDR2 SAAADI. The V segment lost 6 bases and the J segment 7 bases; nucleotides outside the gene matches: 11. The CDR3 is made up of 16 amino acids.

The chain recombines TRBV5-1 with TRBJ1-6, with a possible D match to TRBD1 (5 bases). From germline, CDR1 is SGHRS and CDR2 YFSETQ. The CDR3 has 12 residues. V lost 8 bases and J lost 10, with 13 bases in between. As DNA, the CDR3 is TGCGCCAGTTGGGACGACGGGTCACCCCTCCACTTT. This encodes CASWDDGSPLHF.

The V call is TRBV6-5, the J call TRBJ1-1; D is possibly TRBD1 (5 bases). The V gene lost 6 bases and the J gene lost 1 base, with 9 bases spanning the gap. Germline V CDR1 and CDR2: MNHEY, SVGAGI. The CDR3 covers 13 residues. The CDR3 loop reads CASRPGGNTEAFF. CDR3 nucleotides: TGTGCCAGCAGACCCGGGGGGAACACTGAAGCTTTCTTT.

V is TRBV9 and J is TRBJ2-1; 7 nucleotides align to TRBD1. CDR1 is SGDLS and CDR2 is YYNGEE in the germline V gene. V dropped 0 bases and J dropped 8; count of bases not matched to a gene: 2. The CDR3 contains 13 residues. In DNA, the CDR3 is TGTGCCAGCAGCGTAGGAGGGGGCGATGAGCAGTTCTTC. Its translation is CASSVGGGDEQFF.

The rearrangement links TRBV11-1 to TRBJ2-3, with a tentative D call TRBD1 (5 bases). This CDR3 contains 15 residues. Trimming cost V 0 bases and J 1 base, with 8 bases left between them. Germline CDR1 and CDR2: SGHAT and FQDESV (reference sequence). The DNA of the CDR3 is TGTGCCAGCAGCTTAGCGGGGCTCGGCACAGATACGCAGTATTTT. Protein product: CASSLAGLGTDTQYF.

The CDR3 DNA follows: TGTGCCACACAGAGGGACAACTCTGGGGCCAACGTCCTGACTTTC. It yields the protein CATQRDNSGANVLTF. The chain links TRBV6-1 to TRBJ2-6, with a weak D call TRBD1 (6 bases). The CDR3 has 15 residues. V dropped 10 bases and J dropped 0 bases, with 13 bases sitting between them. Germline CDR1 MNHNS, CDR2 SASEGT.

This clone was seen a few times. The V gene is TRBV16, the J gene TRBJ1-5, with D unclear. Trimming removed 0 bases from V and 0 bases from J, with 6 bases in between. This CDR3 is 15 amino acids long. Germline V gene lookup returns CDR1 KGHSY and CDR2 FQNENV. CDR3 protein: CASSQSRYSNQPQHF. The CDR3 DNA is TGTGCCAGCAGCCAATCTAGATATAGCAATCAGCCCCAGCATTTT.

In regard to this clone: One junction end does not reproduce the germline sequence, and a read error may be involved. The chain's CDR3 is CASSGPPGLNIEAFF. The CDR3 nucleotides are TGTGCCAGCAGCGGTCCTCCCGGGTTAAACATTGAAGCTTTCTTT. V gene TRBV6-1 combines with J gene TRBJ1-1; the D is unclear. The CDR3 runs to 15 residues. Germline V CDR1 and CDR2: MNHNS, SASEGT.

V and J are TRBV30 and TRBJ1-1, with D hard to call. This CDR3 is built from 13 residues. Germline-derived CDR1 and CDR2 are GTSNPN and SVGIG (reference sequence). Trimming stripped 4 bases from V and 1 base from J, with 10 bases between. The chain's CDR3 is CAWTGFPNTEAFF. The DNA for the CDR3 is TGTGCCTGGACAGGTTTTCCGAACACTGAAGCTTTCTTT.